The next 27 T cell receptor beta chains were all read from a single sample in a study of cytomegalovirus exposure and HLA in healthy donors. PCR used 60 Vbeta primers and 13 Jbeta primers. Method: immunoSEQ multiplex PCR; TCRdb's copy keeps in-frame clones and lacks some. The table records under 200,000 clones, 80% of them present only once. Sample: PBMCs. The receptor source for this set is a male donor in good health and CMV-seropositive.

Only a few counts were recorded for this clone. The chain carries TRBV6-1 and TRBJ2-3; no definite D call. The CDR3 sequence is 14 residues long. Germline V gene sequence: CDR1 MNHNS, CDR2 SASEGT. The V end lost 1 base, the J end lost 4 bases, and 9 bases lay between the germline ends. The CDR3 DNA follows: TGTGCCAGCAGTGAAGGAGTAACCGCAGATACGCAGTATTTT. Amino acids: CASSEGVTADTQYF.

The chain is built from TRBV5-4 and TRBJ2-5; 10 bases agree with TRBD2. Gene TRBJ2-7 matches the end of the DNA better, so the J call may be wrong. Germline V gene sequence: CDR1 SGHNT, CDR2 YYREEE (reference sequence). There are 15 residues in the CDR3. This CDR3 reads CASSSRTSGTYEQYF. The DNA of the CDR3 is TGTGCCAGCAGCTCCAGGACTAGCGGTACCTACGAGCAGTACTTC.

The J gene is TRBJ2-1, the V gene TRBV7-9; D is undetermined. V was trimmed by 5 bases and J by 7 bases, leaving 12 bases between them. The CDR3 length is 13 residues. Germline values: CDR1 SEHNR, CDR2 FQNEAQ (reference sequence). The DNA of the CDR3 is TGTGCCAGCAGCGAACAACCGGGTAATGAGCAGTTCTTC. Translated: CASSEQPGNEQFF. Based on the CDR3 plus reference TRBV7-9 and TRBJ2-1, the full variable domain is DTGVSQNPRHKITKRGQNVTFRCDPISEHNRLYWYRQTLGQGPEFLTYFQNEAQLEKSRLLSDRFSAERPKGSFSTLEIQRTEQGDSAMYLCASSEQPGNEQFFGPGTRLTVL.

The sample holds a few counts of this clone. The junction differs from germline at one of its ends, possibly a read error. This chain joins TRBV6-5 and TRBJ2-7; D might be TRBD2 (5 bases). CDR1 MNHEY and CDR2 SVGAGI come from the germline V gene. CDR3 length: 11 amino acids. The CDR3 sequence is CASSQDRETNF. In DNA form, the CDR3 reads TGTGCCAGCAGTCAAGACCGGGAAACAAACTTC.

J is TRBJ1-5 and V is TRBV18; no definite D call. Germline CDR1 reads KGHSH; CDR2 reads LQKENI. The length of the CDR3 is 17 residues. V dropped 4 bases and J dropped 0 bases, with 16 bases sitting between them. In nucleotides, the CDR3 is TGTGCCAGCTCACGGAGTGGCGGTGGTGATAGCAATCAGCCCCAGCATTTT. The encoded protein is CASSRSGGGDSNQPQHF.

This clone has only a few counts. This chain joins TRBV29-1 and TRBJ2-1; D is unresolved. Germline-derived CDR1 and CDR2 are SQVTM and ANQGSEA. This CDR3 comprises 14 residues. V lost 3 bases, J lost 4 bases, and 13 bases lay in between. This CDR3 is CSVDIGGIYNEQFF. DNA of the CDR3: TGCAGCGTTGATATTGGCGGAATTTACAATGAGCAGTTCTTC.

The chain uses TRBV18 and TRBJ2-3, with a weak D call TRBD1 (5 bases). Germline V gene data show CDR1 as KGHSH and CDR2 as LQKENI. CDR3 size: 13 residues. The ends were cut back, 2 bases at V and 6 bases at J, with 9 bases in the middle. CDR3 sequence (DNA): TGTGCCAGCTCACCAGCGTCAGGGGATACGCAGTATTTT. Protein sequence: CASSPASGDTQYF.

On this clone itself: The sample has other DNA sequences that encode this CDR3 too. V and J are TRBV15 and TRBJ2-5, with D maybe TRBD1 (6 bases). Germline assignment: CDR1 LNHNV and CDR2 YYDKDF (reference sequence). Trimming shortened V by 5 bases and J by 5 bases, and 12 bases separated the two germline ends. This CDR3 contains 13 residues. The CDR3 here is CATSDRQGETQYF. In DNA, the CDR3 is TGTGCCACCAGCGACAGGCAGGGGGAGACCCAGTACTTC.

The chain has TRBV6-5 and TRBJ2-3; 8 nucleotides agree with TRBD1. V lost 5 bases, J lost 13 bases, and 8 bases stayed unmatched. CDR1 is MNHEY and CDR2 is SVGAGI in the germline V gene. The CDR3 is made up of 12 amino acids. The CDR3 region has the DNA TGTGCCAGCAGTCAGGGGGCGGGATTCGAGTATTTT. Amino acids: CASSQGAGFEYF.

The chain recombines TRBV7-2 with TRBJ1-2, with D possibly matching TRBD1 (5 bases). The CDR3 is made up of 15 amino acids. Germline values: CDR1 SGHTA, CDR2 FQGNSA. V gave up 2 bases and J gave up 6 bases, with 16 bases separating them. The CDR3 protein is CASSLPQGRRDGYTF. DNA of the CDR3: TGTGCCAGCAGCTTACCGCAGGGCCGCCGGGATGGCTACACCTTC.

The chain recombines TRBV28 with TRBJ1-1; 10 bases fit TRBD1. Germline lookup yields CDR1 MDHEN and CDR2 SYDVKM. CDR3 length equals 15 residues. After removal of 1 base from V and 5 bases from J, the junction contained 4 bases not matched to a gene. CDR3 bases: TGTGCCAGCAGTTTATCGGACAGGGGGGGAACTGAAGCTTTCTTT. Translated, it gives CASSLSDRGGTEAFF.

This clone was counted a few times. The chain uses TRBV7-2 and TRBJ2-7; the D gene is possibly TRBD2 (6 bases). V lost 0 bases and J lost 3, with 12 bases in between. Germline V gene sequence: CDR1 SGHTA, CDR2 FQGNSA. CDR3 length: 15 amino acids. The CDR3 here is CASSLAPPGDYEQYF. The CDR3 DNA reads TGTGCCAGCAGCTTAGCCCCCCCGGGGGACTACGAGCAGTACTTC. Looking up the rest from reference TRBV7-2 and TRBJ2-7 gives the full variable domain: GAGVSQSPSNKVTEKGKDVELRCDPISGHTALYWYRQSLGQGLEFLIYFQGNSAPDKSGLPSDRFSAERTGGSVSTLTIQRTQQEDSAVYLCASSLAPPGDYEQYFGPGTRLTVT.

The V call is TRBV4-3, the J call TRBJ2-7; D not resolved. Trimming stripped 2 bases from V and 0 bases from J, with 11 bases between. In germline, CDR1 is LGHNA, CDR2 YSLEER. The CDR3 has 15 amino acids. CDR3 nucleotide sequence: TGCGCCAGCAGCCAATCCCCGGTCGACTCCTACGAGCAGTACTTC. It specifies CASSQSPVDSYEQYF.

The chain has TRBV5-1 and TRBJ1-1; D is unclear. Germline loops: CDR1 SGHRS, CDR2 YFSETQ. Trimming pared 4 bases from V and 7 bases from J, leaving 14 bases between. The CDR3 has 13 residues. The CDR3 spells CASSEGNTGEAFF. The CDR3 bases are TGCGCCAGCAGCGAGGGAAACACTGGTGAAGCTTTCTTT.

This chain connects TRBV6-5 to TRBJ2-1; D is perhaps TRBD1 (6 bases). The germline CDR1 and CDR2 sequences are MNHEY and SVGAGI. The V and J ends lost 8 bases and 3 bases respectively, with 11 bases between them. CDR3 length equals 13 residues. The CDR3 here is CASSPGDYNEQFF. CDR3 DNA sequence: TGTGCCAGCTCCCCAGGGGACTACAATGAGCAGTTCTTC.

CDR3 residues: CASSGRGSSYEQYF. The DNA for the CDR3 is TGTGCCAGCAGTGGGAGGGGAAGCTCCTACGAGCAGTACTTC. V gene TRBV6-5 combines with J gene TRBJ2-7, with TRBD2 identical over 7 bases. The germline V gene encodes CDR1 MNHEY and CDR2 SVGAGI. The CDR3 has 14 residues. The trim removed 5 bases at V and 0 bases at J, leaving 4 bases unmatched.

The chain combines TRBV11-3 with TRBJ2-7, with 8 bases lining up with TRBD1. The V gene's germline CDR1 is SGHNT and CDR2 YENEEA. Trimming at V came to 5 bases and at J to 4 bases, leaving 7 bases not matched to a gene. The CDR3 is 14 residues long. CDR3 region: CASSPRTGQYEQYF. CDR3 DNA: TGTGCCAGCAGCCCTCGGACAGGGCAGTACGAGCAGTACTTC.

The chain carries TRBV29-1 and TRBJ2-3, with D possibly TRBD2 on 6 matching bases. V lost 3 bases, J lost 0 bases, and 10 bases lay in between. The CDR3 contains 14 residues. The germline CDR1 and CDR2 sequences are SQVTM and ANQGSEA. The chain's CDR3 is CSVDRAGSTDTQYF. Here the CDR3 DNA reads TGCAGCGTTGACCGGGCGGGGAGCACAGATACGCAGTATTTT.

This clone was seen a handful of times. This chain joins TRBV7-2 and TRBJ2-2; 9 bases align to TRBD2. Germline V CDR1 and CDR2: SGHTA, FQGNSA. The ends lost 7 bases at V and 7 bases at J; junction bases unmatched: 10. There are 15 residues in the CDR3. DNA for the CDR3: TGTGCCAGCATCCAGACTAGCGGAATCCTCGGGGAGCTGTTTTTT. Protein: CASIQTSGILGELFF.

This clone was seen only once. This chain uses TRBV6-1 with TRBJ2-4; D unclear. Germline V lookup: CDR1 MNHNS, CDR2 SASEGT. Trimming took 3 bases from V and 10 from J, leaving 7 bases between them. There are 11 residues in the CDR3. The CDR3 here is CASSDPMIQYF. The CDR3 DNA is TGTGCCAGCAGTGACCCAATGATTCAGTACTTC.

Only a few counts were recorded for this clone. The chain recombines TRBV7-3 with TRBJ2-1; TRBD2 agrees at 8 bases. The CDR3 runs to 15 residues. With 4 bases clipped from V and 6 bases from J, the junction kept 8 bases outside the gene matches. In germline, CDR1 is SGHTA, CDR2 FQGTGA. The CDR3 DNA is TGTGCCAGCAGCTGGAGCGGGAGCCATCCCAATGAGCAGTTCTTC. Translated: CASSWSGSHPNEQFF. Looking up the rest from reference TRBV7-3 and TRBJ2-1 gives the full variable domain: GAGVSQTPSNKVTEKGKYVELRCDPISGHTALYWYRQSLGQGPEFLIYFQGTGAADDSGLPNDRFFAVRPEGSVSTLKIQRTERGDSAVYLCASSWSGSHPNEQFFGPGTRLTVL.

CDR3 DNA: TGTGCCACCACCCCCCAGGGGATGGTAGGCAATCAGCCCCAGCATTTT. It translates to CATTPQGMVGNQPQHF. The chain combines TRBV19 with TRBJ1-5, with D perhaps TRBD1 (6 bases). The CDR3 totals 16 residues. V gave up 10 bases and J gave up 2 bases, with 21 bases separating them. Germline V gene data show CDR1 as LNHDA and CDR2 as SQIVND (reference sequence).

In DNA form, the CDR3 reads TGTGCCAGTAGTCGGGGGGCGCCGAACTATGGCTACACCTTC. It yields the protein CASSRGAPNYGYTF. This chain links TRBV19 with TRBJ1-2; perhaps TRBD1 as D (6 bases). Germline CDR1 is LNHDA and CDR2 is SQIVND (reference sequence). The CDR3 has 14 amino acids. The ends were cut back, 5 bases at V and 2 bases at J, with 12 bases in the middle.

The rearrangement joins TRBV14 to TRBJ1-5; 7 bases are shared with TRBD1. Trimming cost V 4 bases and J 10 bases; bases outside gene matches: 7. CDR1 and CDR2 (germline): SGHDN, FVKESK. CDR3 length: 13 amino acids. The CDR3 DNA reads as TGTGCCAGCAGCCCGATCTTAGGGGGCCCCCAGCATTTT. Translation: CASSPILGGPQHF. The full variable domain, with the rest looked up from reference TRBV14 and TRBJ1-5, is EAGVTQFPSHSVIEKGQTVTLRCDPISGHDNLYWYRRVMGKEIKFLLHFVKESKQDESGMPNNRFLAERTGGTYSTLKVQPAELEDSGVYFCASSPILGGPQHFGDGTRLSIL.

The chain recombines TRBV5-8 with TRBJ1-1, with 7 bases fitting TRBD1. This CDR3 is built from 17 residues. In germline, CDR1 is SGHTS, CDR2 YDEGEE. Trimming cost V 2 bases and J 1 base; bases outside gene matches: 11. CDR3 sequence reads: CASSFPRDRMANTEAFF. For the CDR3, the DNA is TGTGCCAGCAGCTTCCCACGGGACAGAATGGCGAACACTGAAGCTTTCTTT.

This rearrangement joins TRBV28 to TRBJ1-1; 7 bases align to TRBD1. Trimming removed 5 bases from V and 5 bases from J; junction bases left unmatched: 11. The CDR3 is 15 residues long. The V gene's germline CDR1 is MDHEN and CDR2 SYDVKM. CDR3 sequence reads: CASSVERGLKTEAFF. The CDR3 nucleotides are TGTGCCAGCAGTGTAGAGAGGGGGCTTAAGACTGAAGCTTTCTTT.

This clone was counted a single time. This chain joins TRBV27 and TRBJ2-6; TRBD2 might be the D (6 bases). V lost 3 bases and J lost 1, with 7 bases in between. The CDR3 consists of 15 residues. Germline V gives CDR1 MNHEY, CDR2 SMNVEV (reference sequence). The CDR3 protein is CASSLGGSGANVLTF. The CDR3 DNA sequence: TGTGCCAGCAGTTTGGGGGGATCTGGGGCCAACGTCCTGACTTTC.